This T cell receptor (beta chain) comes out of a study of CD8 T cells in Susac syndrome. Trimming took 2 bases from V and 7 from J, leaving 9 bases between them. The CDR3 has 13 residues. Germline V gives CDR1 SGHVS, CDR2 FQNEAQ. Study-level findings and limits: That the number of individuals in its TCR sequencing and HLA analysis was relatively small was acknowledged by the study.

Random hexamers were used to reverse transcribe an amount of about 0.5 to 1 ug RNA. TCRdb reprocessed the immunoSEQ multiplex PCR reads with MiXCR, giving one entry per CDR3 protein. The sample includes more than 100,000 distinct CDR3 sequences, approximately 79% of them seen just once. The multiple sclerosis controls were treatment-naive patients affected by stable or active relapsing-remitting disease. Points on this clonotype: What it recognizes is unknown.

The sequencing sample was made of CD8+ T cells from PBMCs. The receptor comes from a human donor with multiple sclerosis. The genes are TRBV7-8 and TRBJ1-5, with no clear D. The CDR3 protein is CASSLSVGQPQHF. CDR3 bases: TGTGCCAGCAGCTTAAGCGTCGGGCAGCCCCAGCATTTT.